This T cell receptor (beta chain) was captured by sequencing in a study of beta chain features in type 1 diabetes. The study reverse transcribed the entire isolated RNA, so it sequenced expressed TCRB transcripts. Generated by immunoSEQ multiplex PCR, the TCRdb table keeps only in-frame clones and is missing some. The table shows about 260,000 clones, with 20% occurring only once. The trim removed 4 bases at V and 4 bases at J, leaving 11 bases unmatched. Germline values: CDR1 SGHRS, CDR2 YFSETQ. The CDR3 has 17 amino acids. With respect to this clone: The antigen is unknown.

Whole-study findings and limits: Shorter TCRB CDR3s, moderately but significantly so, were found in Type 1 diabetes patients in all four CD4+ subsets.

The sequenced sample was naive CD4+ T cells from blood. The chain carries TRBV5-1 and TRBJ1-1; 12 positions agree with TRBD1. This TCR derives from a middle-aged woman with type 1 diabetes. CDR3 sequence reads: CASSVAGTGGWGTEAFF. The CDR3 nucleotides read TGCGCCAGCAGCGTCGCCGGGACAGGGGGCTGGGGCACTGAAGCTTTCTTT.